The 29 T cell receptor beta chains below all came from one sample that was sequenced in a study of shared clonotypes between healthy human individuals. The repertoire was sequenced with immunoSEQ multiplex PCR; TCRdb's copy has only in-frame clones and lacks some. The top ten clones hold roughly 0.13% of a sample with about 2.4 million clones, roughly nine tenths of them seen once. Input material: naive CD4+ T cells sorted from blood. Subset noted: CD45RA+ positively selected. These receptor sequences come from a man younger than 30 in good health.

This clone was observed a few times. This chain links TRBV7-2 with TRBJ2-7; 12 bases align to TRBD1. The CDR3 sequence is 14 residues long. J was trimmed by 4 bases and V by 7 bases; bases with no gene match: 5. Germline CDR1 reads SGHTA; CDR2 reads FQGNSA. As DNA, the CDR3 is TGTGCCAGCACCCCGGGACAGGGGGCATACGAGCAGTACTTC. Translation gives CASTPGQGAYEQYF.

This chain uses TRBV4-1 with TRBJ1-2, with 10 bases fitting TRBD1. This CDR3 comprises 14 residues. The germline V gene encodes CDR1 MGHRA and CDR2 YSYEKL. V was clipped by 4 bases and J by 8 bases; unmatched bases: 7. The CDR3 spells CASSPRGTGEGYTF. As DNA, the CDR3 is TGCGCCAGCAGCCCCAGGGGGACAGGGGAGGGCTACACCTTC.

The chain links TRBV29-1 to TRBJ2-3; D is undetermined. V shed 7 bases and J shed 1 base, with 9 bases lying between them. Germline-derived CDR1 and CDR2 are SQVTM and ANQGSEA. This CDR3 comprises 12 residues. The DNA for the CDR3 is TGCAGCGCGGTTGGCGGCACAGATACGCAGTATTTT. This gives the protein CSAVGGTDTQYF.

This chain uses TRBV2 with TRBJ1-2; 8 bases fit TRBD1. V gave up 6 bases and J gave up 3 bases; unmatched junction bases: 12. Germline V gives CDR1 SNHLY, CDR2 FYNNEI. The CDR3 is made up of 16 amino acids. This CDR3 is CASSRRSGGMDYGYTF. The CDR3 bases are TGTGCCAGCAGCCGAAGATCAGGGGGCATGGACTATGGCTACACCTTC.

V and J are TRBV19 and TRBJ1-2, with D perhaps matching TRBD1 (5 bases). Deletions cut 3 bases from V and 4 bases from J, with 9 bases between. There are 13 residues in the CDR3. Germline CDR1 reads LNHDA; CDR2 reads SQIVND (reference sequence). CDR3 DNA sequence: TGTGCCAGTAGTATGGGCGGGGCCTATGGCTACACCTTC. This sequence encodes CASSMGGAYGYTF. The whole variable domain, filled in from reference TRBV19 and TRBJ1-2, reads DGGITQSPKYLFRKEGQNVTLSCEQNLNHDAMYWYRQDPGQGLRLIYYSQIVNDFQKGDIAEGYSVSREKKESFPLTVTSAQKNPTAFYLCASSMGGAYGYTFGSGTRLTVV.

The J gene is TRBJ1-5, the V gene TRBV19, with 9 positions matching TRBD1. This CDR3 spans 17 amino acids. V lost 8 bases and J lost 2; bases outside the gene matches: 13. The germline V gene has CDR1 LNHDA and CDR2 SQIVND (reference sequence). The CDR3 loop reads CASPVGQGVGCNQPQHF. In DNA, the CDR3 is TGTGCCAGTCCGGTGGGACAGGGAGTGGGCTGCAATCAGCCCCAGCATTTT.

The chain recombines TRBV6-5 with TRBJ2-3, with D possibly matching TRBD1 (6 bases). Deletions cut 5 bases from V and 4 bases from J, with 7 bases between. Germline CDR1 is MNHEY and CDR2 is SVGAGI. This CDR3 spans 12 amino acids. CDR3 region: CASSGQSDTQYF. The CDR3, as DNA: TGTGCCAGCAGTGGACAGTCAGATACGCAGTATTTT.

A few counts support this clone. DNA for the CDR3: TGTGCCAGCAGGAGACAGGGGATGAACACTGAAGCTTTCTTT. Translating gives CASRRQGMNTEAFF. The chain recombines TRBV13 with TRBJ1-1; 8 bases are shared with TRBD1. J was trimmed by 0 bases and V by 6 bases; bases with no gene match: 3. The CDR3 length is 14 residues. Germline V gene sequence: CDR1 PRHDT, CDR2 FYEKMQ (reference sequence).

On this clone itself: Other DNA sequences within the sample encode an identical CDR3. The chain carries TRBV25-1 and TRBJ1-1; 10 nucleotides align to TRBD1. The V segment lost 4 bases and the J segment 4 bases; nucleotides outside the gene matches: 0. CDR3 length: 13 amino acids. Germline V lookup: CDR1 MGHDK, CDR2 SYGVNS. In DNA form, the CDR3 reads TGTGCCAGCAGTGGACAGGGGGCCACTGAAGCTTTCTTT. This gives the protein CASSGQGATEAFF.

The chain is built from TRBV6-1 and TRBJ2-1; D is undetermined. The germline gives CDR1 MNHNS, CDR2 SASEGT. Trimming pared 6 bases from V and 4 bases from J, leaving 10 bases between. The CDR3 is made up of 13 amino acids. CDR3 nucleotides: TGTGCCAGCAGCCTCAGAGCTTACAATGAGCAGTTCTTC. This encodes CASSLRAYNEQFF.

CDR3 DNA sequence: TGTGCCAGCAGCTTAGGGGGGGGGATCTCCTACGAGCAGTACTTC. Protein: CASSLGGGISYEQYF. This sequence joins TRBV5-4 and TRBJ2-7; TRBD2 might be the D (7 bases). The CDR3 spans 15 residues. Germline V gives CDR1 SGHNT, CDR2 YYREEE (reference sequence). With 2 bases removed from V and 0 bases from J, the gap between germline ends came to 12 bases.

CDR3 nucleotide sequence: TGTGCCAGCTCACCAGGGGTCCCGAGGGGTGAAAAACTGTTTTTT. Translation: CASSPGVPRGEKLFF. This rearrangement joins TRBV18 to TRBJ1-4; maybe TRBD1 (5 bases). V shed 2 bases and J shed 7 bases, with 14 bases lying between them. Germline V gene sequence: CDR1 KGHSH, CDR2 LQKENI. This CDR3 is built from 15 residues.

V is TRBV6-6 and J is TRBJ2-3; no firm D call. Deletions cut 2 bases from V and 3 bases from J, with 6 bases between. Germline V gives CDR1 MNHNY, CDR2 SVGAGI (reference sequence). This CDR3 is 13 amino acids long. This chain's CDR3 is CASSYPDTDTQYF. CDR3 in DNA: TGTGCCAGCAGTTACCCCGATACAGATACGCAGTATTTT.

The rearrangement links TRBV19 to TRBJ2-1; the match to TRBD1 covers 7 bases. This CDR3 is 14 amino acids long. J lost 4 bases, V lost 11 bases, and 11 bases had no gene match. Germline V lookup: CDR1 LNHDA, CDR2 SQIVND (reference sequence). In nucleotides, the CDR3 is TGTGCCCGAGTAGTAGGGGGCGAGTACAATGAGCAGTTCTTC. Translated, it gives CARVVGGEYNEQFF.

This CDR3 is CASTAGGPSDTQYF. The CDR3 nucleotides are TGTGCCAGCACCGCGGGGGGTCCCTCAGATACGCAGTATTTT. The rearrangement joins TRBV11-2 to TRBJ2-3; 8 positions agree with TRBD2. The CDR3 is 14 amino acids. Trimming cost V 7 bases and J 4 bases; bases outside gene matches: 7. The germline gives CDR1 SGHAT, CDR2 FQNNGV. Drawing the rest from reference TRBV11-2 and TRBJ2-3, the complete variable domain is EAGVAQSPRYKIIEKRQSVAFWCNPISGHATLYWYQQILGQGPKLLIQFQNNGVVDDSQLPKDRFSAERLKGVDSTLKIQPAKLEDSAVYLCASTAGGPSDTQYFGPGTRLTVL.

The chain couples TRBV23-1 to TRBJ2-5, with TRBD1 as a possible D gene (5 bases). TRBV23-1 is an open reading frame whose function is uncertain. The CDR3 consists of 15 residues. Trimming shortened V by 4 bases and J by 5 bases, and 17 bases separated the two germline ends. In DNA, the CDR3 is TGCGCCAGCAGTCGCCACATCCAGGGTTTCGAGACCCAGTACTTC. The encoded protein is CASSRHIQGFETQYF.

The genes are TRBV11-2 and TRBJ2-1; 7 bases are shared with TRBD1. Trimming removed 5 bases from V and 0 bases from J; junction bases left unmatched: 13. The germline V gene has CDR1 SGHAT and CDR2 FQNNGV. This CDR3 has 18 residues. The CDR3, as DNA: TGTGCCAGCAGCCCTCGAACCAAGACAGGGCGCTCCTACAATGAGCAGTTCTTC. It is translated as CASSPRTKTGRSYNEQFF.

The chain uses TRBV5-4 and TRBJ2-1; 12 bases map to TRBD2. CDR1 and CDR2 (germline): SGHNT, YYREEE (reference sequence). V was pared by 2 bases and J by 7 bases, with 4 bases of the junction left unmatched. CDR3 length equals 15 residues. The CDR3 nucleotides read TGTGCCAGCAGCTTACGACTAGCGGGAGTGAATGAGCAGTTCTTC. The encoded protein is CASSLRLAGVNEQFF.

The J gene is TRBJ2-5, the V gene TRBV30, with D tentatively TRBD2 (5 bases). The CDR3 spans 12 residues. Germline V gene sequence: CDR1 GTSNPN, CDR2 SVGIG (reference sequence). V was clipped by 2 bases and J by 4 bases, with 8 bases between them. CDR3 sequence (DNA): TGTGCCTGGAGTTGGACTGGAGAGACCCAGTACTTC. Its translation is CAWSWTGETQYF. The full variable domain, completed using reference TRBV30 and TRBJ2-5, is SQTIHQWPATLVQPVGSPLSLECTVEGTSNPNLYWYRQAAGRGLQLLFYSVGIGQISSEVPQNLSASRPQDRQFILSSKKLLLSDSGFYLCAWSWTGETQYFGPGTRLLVL.

The chain combines TRBV6-6 with TRBJ2-1, with D possibly being TRBD2 (6 bases). Germline values: CDR1 MNHNY, CDR2 SVGAGI (reference sequence). Between the trimmed V and J ends, which lost 4 bases and 13 bases, there was a span of 11 bases. This CDR3 comprises 11 residues. CDR3 in DNA: TGTGCCAGCAGTTCGGACTATCGACAGTTCTTC. Its protein product is CASSSDYRQFF.

V and J are TRBV7-9 and TRBJ2-1; the match to TRBD2 covers 10 bases. Germline V gene lookup returns CDR1 SEHNR and CDR2 FQNEAQ (reference sequence). This CDR3 spans 19 amino acids. With 4 bases clipped from V and 4 bases from J, the junction kept 16 bases outside the gene matches. The DNA for the CDR3 is TGTGCCAGCAGCTCCTTAGCACCCTACTCTAGCGGGGGATACAATGAGCAGTTCTTC. Its translation is CASSSLAPYSSGGYNEQFF.

In the case of this clone: The sample holds other DNA sequences that translate to the same CDR3. The chain employs TRBV18 and TRBJ2-7; 7 nucleotides agree with TRBD1. This CDR3 contains 14 residues. V lost 0 bases to trimming and J lost 3 bases; unmatched junction nucleotides: 2. Germline CDR1 and CDR2: KGHSH and LQKENI. The CDR3 DNA sequence: TGTGCCAGCTCACCACCCGGGACAGACTACGAGCAGTACTTC. It is translated as CASSPPGTDYEQYF.

The chain is built from TRBV4-1 and TRBJ2-7; D is perhaps TRBD1 (5 bases). The germline gives CDR1 MGHRA, CDR2 YSYEKL. This CDR3 has 17 residues. The V end was cut by 1 base, the J end by 4 bases, with 20 bases between. The CDR3 reads CASSQATTAPRVYEQYF. DNA for the CDR3: TGCGCCAGCAGCCAAGCGACGACAGCCCCGCGAGTTTACGAGCAGTACTTC.

The chain recombines TRBV6-1 with TRBJ1-5; 8 bases align to TRBD1. This CDR3 has 14 residues. Trimming at V came to 7 bases and at J to 4 bases, leaving 6 bases not matched to a gene. Germline V CDR1 and CDR2: MNHNS, SASEGT. CDR3 sequence reads: CASTRTGINQPQHF. CDR3 coding DNA: TGTGCCAGCACCCGGACAGGGATTAATCAGCCCCAGCATTTT.

This chain uses TRBV7-2 with TRBJ2-2, with 10 bases aligning to TRBD2. V lost 4 bases and J lost 5; bases outside the gene matches: 7. The CDR3 has 16 residues. Germline values: CDR1 SGHTA, CDR2 FQGNSA. The CDR3 is CASSSSSGSQTGELFF. CDR3 coding DNA: TGTGCCAGCAGCTCTTCTAGCGGGAGCCAAACCGGGGAGCTGTTTTTT.

The gene calls are TRBV7-9 and TRBJ1-3; a possible D gene is TRBD1 (6 bases). Looked up from germline, CDR1 is SEHNR and CDR2 is FQNEAQ (reference sequence). V lost 0 bases to trimming and J lost 8 bases, with 14 bases between them. CDR3 length: 15 residues. The CDR3 sequence: CASSLAGGGTDTIYF. CDR3 nucleotides: TGTGCCAGCAGCTTAGCGGGAGGGGGAACGGACACCATATATTTT.

This chain links TRBV27 with TRBJ1-5; a possible D gene is TRBD1 (5 bases). This CDR3 is built from 14 residues. With 4 bases removed from V and 11 bases from J, the gap between germline ends came to 18 bases. The germline V gene has CDR1 MNHEY and CDR2 SMNVEV (reference sequence). The CDR3 nucleotides read TGTGCCAGCAGTTCCGGGGCAGGGCCCTTGGCCCAGCATTTT. As protein: CASSSGAGPLAQHF.

The gene calls are TRBV5-4 and TRBJ1-2; 9 nucleotides line up with TRBD1. The junction had 10 bases not matched to a gene; V was cut back by 3 bases and J by 7 bases. The germline V gene encodes CDR1 SGHNT and CDR2 YYREEE (reference sequence). The CDR3 runs to 15 residues. The CDR3 region is CASSCDGTGLCGYTF. Written as DNA, the CDR3 is TGTGCCAGCAGCTGCGACGGGACAGGGTTGTGTGGCTACACCTTC. Supplemented by reference TRBV5-4 and TRBJ1-2, the full variable domain reads ETGVTQSPTHLIKTRGQQVTLRCSSQSGHNTVSWYQQALGQGPQFIFQYYREEENGRGNFPPRFSGLQFPNYSSELNVNALELDDSALYLCASSCDGTGLCGYTFGSGTRLTVV.

V is TRBV18 and J is TRBJ2-3; no definite D call. Trimming stripped 6 bases from V and 6 bases from J, with 19 bases between. The germline V gene encodes CDR1 KGHSH and CDR2 LQKENI. The CDR3 spans 15 residues. Here the CDR3 reads CASSQQLFLKDTQYF. Written as DNA, the CDR3 is TGTGCCAGCTCGCAACAGCTTTTTCTGAAGGATACGCAGTATTTT.